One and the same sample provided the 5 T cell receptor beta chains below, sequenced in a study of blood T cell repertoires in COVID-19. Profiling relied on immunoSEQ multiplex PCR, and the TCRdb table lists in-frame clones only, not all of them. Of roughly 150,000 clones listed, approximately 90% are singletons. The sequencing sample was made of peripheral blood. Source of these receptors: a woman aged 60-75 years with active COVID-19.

In nucleotides, the CDR3 is TGTGCCACCAGCAGAGCGGGTGGAGGGTCCCAGCATTTT. This sequence encodes CATSRAGGGSQHF. The chain employs TRBV15 and TRBJ1-5; D ambiguous. Germline assignment: CDR1 LNHNV and CDR2 YYDKDF (reference sequence). V gave up 1 base and J gave up 11 bases, with 12 bases separating them. CDR3 length equals 13 residues.

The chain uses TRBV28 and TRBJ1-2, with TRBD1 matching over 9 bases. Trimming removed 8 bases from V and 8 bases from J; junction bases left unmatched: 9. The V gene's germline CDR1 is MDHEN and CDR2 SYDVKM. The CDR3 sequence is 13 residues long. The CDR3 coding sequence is TGTGCCAGCGGGACAGGGAGGGGCTACGGCTACACCTTC. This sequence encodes CASGTGRGYGYTF.

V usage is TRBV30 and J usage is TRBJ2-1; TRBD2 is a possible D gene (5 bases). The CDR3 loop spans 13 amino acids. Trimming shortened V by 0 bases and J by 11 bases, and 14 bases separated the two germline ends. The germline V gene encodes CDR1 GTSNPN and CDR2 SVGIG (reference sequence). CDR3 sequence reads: CAWSVQGGSKQFF. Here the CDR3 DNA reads TGTGCCTGGAGTGTACAAGGTGGGAGCAAGCAGTTCTTC.

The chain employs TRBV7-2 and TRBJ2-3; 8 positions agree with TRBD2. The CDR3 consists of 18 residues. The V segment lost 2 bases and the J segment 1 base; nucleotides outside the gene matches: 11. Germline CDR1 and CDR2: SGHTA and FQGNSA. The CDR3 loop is CASSLISRMREGTDTQYF. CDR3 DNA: TGTGCCAGCAGCTTAATATCTCGAATGCGGGAGGGCACAGATACGCAGTATTTT. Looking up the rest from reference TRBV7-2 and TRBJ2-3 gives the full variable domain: GAGVSQSPSNKVTEKGKDVELRCDPISGHTALYWYRQSLGQGLEFLIYFQGNSAPDKSGLPSDRFSAERTGGSVSTLTIQRTQQEDSAVYLCASSLISRMREGTDTQYFGPGTRLTVL.

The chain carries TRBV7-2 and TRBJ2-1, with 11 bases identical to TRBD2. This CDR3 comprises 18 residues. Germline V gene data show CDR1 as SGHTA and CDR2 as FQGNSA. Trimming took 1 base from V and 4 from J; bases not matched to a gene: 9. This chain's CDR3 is CASSLEGKGTSGYNEQFF. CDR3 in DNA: TGTGCCAGCAGCTTAGAGGGCAAAGGGACTAGCGGTTACAATGAGCAGTTCTTC.